These 2 T cell receptor beta chains came from one sample sequenced in a study of blood T cell repertoires in COVID-19. Sequencing used immunoSEQ multiplex PCR; TCRdb keeps in-frame clones, though not all of them. The profile shows over 100,000 clones, 83% of them singletons. The sequencing input was peripheral blood. Every receptor here comes from a woman aged 55 to 70 with acute or convalescent COVID-19.

The CDR3 is CASSGGGAGTGELFF. The CDR3 bases are TGTGCCAGCAGTGGGGGAGGGGCAGGGACCGGGGAGCTGTTTTTT. The V call is TRBV28, the J call TRBJ2-2; TRBD2 matches 7 bases. The CDR3 contains 15 residues. Germline CDR1 and CDR2: MDHEN and SYDVKM. Trimming cost V 5 bases and J 5 bases; bases outside gene matches: 8.

J is TRBJ2-1 and V is TRBV6-2 or TRBV6-3, with 7 nucleotides matching TRBD2. In germline, CDR1 is MNHEY, CDR2 SVGEGT. The CDR3 length is 17 residues. V lost 5 bases, J lost 4 bases, and 14 bases stayed unmatched. This CDR3 reads CASSTTGGRARYNEQFF. The CDR3 DNA reads as TGTGCCAGCAGTACAACTGGCGGGAGAGCCAGATACAATGAGCAGTTCTTC.